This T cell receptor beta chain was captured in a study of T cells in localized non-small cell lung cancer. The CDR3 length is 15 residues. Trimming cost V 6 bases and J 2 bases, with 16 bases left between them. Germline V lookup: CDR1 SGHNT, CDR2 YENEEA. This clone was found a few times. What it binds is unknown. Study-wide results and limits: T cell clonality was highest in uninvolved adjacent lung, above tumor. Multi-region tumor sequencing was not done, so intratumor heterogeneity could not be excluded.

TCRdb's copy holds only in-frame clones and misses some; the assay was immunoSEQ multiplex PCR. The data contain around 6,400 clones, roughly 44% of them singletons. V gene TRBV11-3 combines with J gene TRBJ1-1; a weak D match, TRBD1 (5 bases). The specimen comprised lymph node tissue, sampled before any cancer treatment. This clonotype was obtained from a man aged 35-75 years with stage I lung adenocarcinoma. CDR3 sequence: CASSPTGGTNTEAFF. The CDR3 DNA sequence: TGTGCCAGCAGTCCTACGGGCGGGACTAACACTGAAGCTTTCTTT.